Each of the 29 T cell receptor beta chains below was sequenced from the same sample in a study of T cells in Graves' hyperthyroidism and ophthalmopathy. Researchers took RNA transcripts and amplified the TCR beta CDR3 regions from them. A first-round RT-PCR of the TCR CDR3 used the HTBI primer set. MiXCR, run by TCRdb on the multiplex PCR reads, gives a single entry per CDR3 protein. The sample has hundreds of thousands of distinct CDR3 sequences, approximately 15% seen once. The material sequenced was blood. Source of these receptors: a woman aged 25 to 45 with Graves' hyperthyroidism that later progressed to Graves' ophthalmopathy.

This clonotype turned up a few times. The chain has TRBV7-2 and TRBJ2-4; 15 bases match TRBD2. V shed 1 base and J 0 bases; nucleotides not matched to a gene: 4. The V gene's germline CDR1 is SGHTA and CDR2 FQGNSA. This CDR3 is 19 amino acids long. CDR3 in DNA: TGTGCCAGCAGCTTAGTAGGGACTAGCGGGAGGTTAGCCAAAAACATTCAGTACTTC. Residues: CASSLVGTSGRLAKNIQYF.

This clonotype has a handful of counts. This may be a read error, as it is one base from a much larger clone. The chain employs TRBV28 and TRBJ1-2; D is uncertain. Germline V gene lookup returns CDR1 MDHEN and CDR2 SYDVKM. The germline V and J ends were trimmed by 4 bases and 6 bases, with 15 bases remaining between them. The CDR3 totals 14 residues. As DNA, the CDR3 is TGTGCCAGCAGTTCTCACGGGCCCAGAGATGGCTACACCTTC. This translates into CASSSHGPRDGYTF.

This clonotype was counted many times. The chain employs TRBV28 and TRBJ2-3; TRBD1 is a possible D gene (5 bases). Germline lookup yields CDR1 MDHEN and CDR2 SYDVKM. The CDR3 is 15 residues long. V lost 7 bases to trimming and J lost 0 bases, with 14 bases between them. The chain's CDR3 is CASTMATASTDTQYF. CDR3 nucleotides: TGTGCCAGCACCATGGCGACAGCTAGCACAGATACGCAGTATTTT.

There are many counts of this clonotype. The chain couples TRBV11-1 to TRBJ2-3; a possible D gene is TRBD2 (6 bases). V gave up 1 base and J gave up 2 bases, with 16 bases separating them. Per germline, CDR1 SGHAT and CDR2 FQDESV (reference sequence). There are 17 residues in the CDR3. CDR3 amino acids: CASSLGRGRMLTDTQYF. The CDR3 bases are TGTGCCAGCAGCTTAGGACGGGGGAGGATGCTCACAGATACGCAGTATTTT.

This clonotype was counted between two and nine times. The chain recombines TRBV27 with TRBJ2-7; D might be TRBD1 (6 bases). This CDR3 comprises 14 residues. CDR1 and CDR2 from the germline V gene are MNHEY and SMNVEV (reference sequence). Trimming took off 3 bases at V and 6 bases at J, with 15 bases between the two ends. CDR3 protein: CASSFWTDPLEQYF. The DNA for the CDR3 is TGTGCCAGCAGTTTCTGGACAGACCCCCTCGAGCAGTACTTC.

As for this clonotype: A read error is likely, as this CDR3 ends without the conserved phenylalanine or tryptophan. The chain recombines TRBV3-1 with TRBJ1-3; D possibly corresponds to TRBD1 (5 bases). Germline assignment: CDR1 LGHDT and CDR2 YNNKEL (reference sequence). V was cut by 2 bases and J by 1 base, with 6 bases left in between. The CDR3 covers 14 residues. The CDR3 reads CASSQQGSGNTIYL. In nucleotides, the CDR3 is TGTGCCAGCAGCCAACAGGGTTCTGGAAACACCATATATCTT.

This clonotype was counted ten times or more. This CDR3 is CSGWTSGINYNEQFF. CDR3 DNA sequence: TGCAGCGGCTGGACTAGCGGGATCAATTACAATGAGCAGTTCTTC. V is TRBV29-1 and J is TRBJ2-1; 12 bases align to TRBD2. CDR1 SQVTM and CDR2 ANQGSEA come from the germline V gene. The CDR3 extends over 15 amino acids. V lost 7 bases, J lost 4 bases, and 8 bases stayed unmatched.

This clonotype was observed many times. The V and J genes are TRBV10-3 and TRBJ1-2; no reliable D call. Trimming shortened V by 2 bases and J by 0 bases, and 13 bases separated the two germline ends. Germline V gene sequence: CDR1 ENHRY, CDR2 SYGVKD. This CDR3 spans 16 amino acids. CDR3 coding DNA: TGTGCCATCAGTGAGCCAGAGGACTCTTCTAACTATGGCTACACCTTC. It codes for CAISEPEDSSNYGYTF.

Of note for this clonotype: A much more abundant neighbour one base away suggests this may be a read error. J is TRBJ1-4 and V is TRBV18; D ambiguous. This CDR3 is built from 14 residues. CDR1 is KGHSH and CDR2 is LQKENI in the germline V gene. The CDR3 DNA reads TGTACCAGCTCACTAAAGATTACTAATGAAAAACTGTTTTTT. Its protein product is CTSSLKITNEKLFF. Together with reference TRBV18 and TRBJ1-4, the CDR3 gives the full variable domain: NAGVMQNPRHLVRRRGQEARLRCSPMKGHSHVYWYRQLPEEGLKFMVYLQKENIIDESGMPKERFSAEFPKEGPSILRIQQVVRGDSAAYFCTSSLKITNEKLFFGSGTQLSVL.

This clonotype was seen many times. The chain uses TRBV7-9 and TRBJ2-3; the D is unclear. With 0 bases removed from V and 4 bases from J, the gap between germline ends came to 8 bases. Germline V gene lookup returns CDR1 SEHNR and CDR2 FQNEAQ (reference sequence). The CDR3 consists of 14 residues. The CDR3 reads CASSLAPTPDTQYF. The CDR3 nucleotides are TGTGCCAGCAGCTTAGCACCCACGCCAGATACGCAGTATTTT.

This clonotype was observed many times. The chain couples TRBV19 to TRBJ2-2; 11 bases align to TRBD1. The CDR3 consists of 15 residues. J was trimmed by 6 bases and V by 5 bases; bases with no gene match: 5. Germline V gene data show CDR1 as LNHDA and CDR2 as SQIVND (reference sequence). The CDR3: CASSRRDRGSGELFF. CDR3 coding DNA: TGTGCCAGTAGTCGTCGGGACAGGGGGTCCGGGGAGCTGTTTTTT. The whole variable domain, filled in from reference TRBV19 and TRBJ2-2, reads DGGITQSPKYLFRKEGQNVTLSCEQNLNHDAMYWYRQDPGQGLRLIYYSQIVNDFQKGDIAEGYSVSREKKESFPLTVTSAQKNPTAFYLCASSRRDRGSGELFFGEGSRLTVL.

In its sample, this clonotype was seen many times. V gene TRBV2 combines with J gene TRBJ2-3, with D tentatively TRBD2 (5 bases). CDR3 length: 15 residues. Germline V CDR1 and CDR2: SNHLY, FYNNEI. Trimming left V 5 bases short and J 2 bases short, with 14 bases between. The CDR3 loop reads CASSPRAGYTDTQYF. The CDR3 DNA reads TGTGCCAGCAGTCCCCGGGCGGGCTACACAGATACGCAGTATTTT.

The CDR3 loop reads CASSYRASSEAFF. The CDR3 nucleotides read TGTGCCAGCAGCTATCGCGCTTCGTCTGAAGCTTTCTTT. The V gene is TRBV7-9, the J gene TRBJ1-1; D ambiguous. The CDR3 length is 13 residues. The germline gives CDR1 SEHNR, CDR2 FQNEAQ (reference sequence). V lost 4 bases to trimming and J lost 6 bases, with 12 bases between them.

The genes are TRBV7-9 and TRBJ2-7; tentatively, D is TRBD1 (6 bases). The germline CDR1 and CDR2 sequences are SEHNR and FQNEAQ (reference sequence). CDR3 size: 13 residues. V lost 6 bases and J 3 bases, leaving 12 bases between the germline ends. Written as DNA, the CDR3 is TGTGCCAGCAGGAACGGGACACTCTACGAGCAGTACTTC. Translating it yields CASRNGTLYEQYF.

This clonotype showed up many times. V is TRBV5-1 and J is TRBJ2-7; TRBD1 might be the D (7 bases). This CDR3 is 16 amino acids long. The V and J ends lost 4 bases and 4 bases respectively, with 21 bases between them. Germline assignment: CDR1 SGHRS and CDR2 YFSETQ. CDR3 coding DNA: TGCGCCAGCAGCCAAACCGGACAGGTTGGGGGGTACGAGCAGTACTTC. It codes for CASSQTGQVGGYEQYF.

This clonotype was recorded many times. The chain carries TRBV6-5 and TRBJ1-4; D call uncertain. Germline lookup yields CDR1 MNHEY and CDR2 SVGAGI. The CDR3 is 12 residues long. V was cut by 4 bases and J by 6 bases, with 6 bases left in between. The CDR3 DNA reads TGTGCCAGCAGTTCCACCGATGAAAAACTGTTTTTT. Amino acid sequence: CASSSTDEKLFF.

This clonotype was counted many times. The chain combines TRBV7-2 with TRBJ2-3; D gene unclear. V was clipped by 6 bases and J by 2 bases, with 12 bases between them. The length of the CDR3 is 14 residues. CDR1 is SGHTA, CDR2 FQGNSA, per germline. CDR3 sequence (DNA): TGTGCCAGCAGTTCGTACAGCAACACAGATACGCAGTATTTT. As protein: CASSSYSNTDTQYF.

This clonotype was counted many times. The CDR3 loop reads CASSRTSGRANEQFF. As DNA, the CDR3 is TGTGCCAGCAGCCGAACTAGCGGGAGGGCCAATGAGCAGTTCTTC. The V gene is TRBV7-9, the J gene TRBJ2-1; 13 bases agree with TRBD2. V was pared by 5 bases and J by 6 bases, with 4 bases of the junction left unmatched. The CDR3 spans 15 residues. Germline-derived CDR1 and CDR2 are SEHNR and FQNEAQ (reference sequence).

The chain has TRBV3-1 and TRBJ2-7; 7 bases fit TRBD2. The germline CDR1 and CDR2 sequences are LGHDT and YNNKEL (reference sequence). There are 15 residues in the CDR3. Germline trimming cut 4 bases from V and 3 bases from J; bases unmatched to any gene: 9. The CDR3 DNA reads TGTGCCAGCAGCCTTCGTCCTAGCGGAAACTACGAGCAGTACTTC. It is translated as CASSLRPSGNYEQYF.

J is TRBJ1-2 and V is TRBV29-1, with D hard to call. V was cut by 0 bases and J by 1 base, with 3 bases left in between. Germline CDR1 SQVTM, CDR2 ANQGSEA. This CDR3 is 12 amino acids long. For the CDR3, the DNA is TGCAGCGTTGAAGACGTTAACTATGGCTACACCTTC. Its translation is CSVEDVNYGYTF.

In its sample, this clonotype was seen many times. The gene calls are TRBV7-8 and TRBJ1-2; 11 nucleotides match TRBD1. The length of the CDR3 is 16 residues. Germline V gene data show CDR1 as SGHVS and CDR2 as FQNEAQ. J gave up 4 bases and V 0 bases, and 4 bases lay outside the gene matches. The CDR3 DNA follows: TGTGCCAGCAGCTTAGCTACCGGGACAGGGGGCTATGGCTACACCTTC. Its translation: CASSLATGTGGYGYTF.

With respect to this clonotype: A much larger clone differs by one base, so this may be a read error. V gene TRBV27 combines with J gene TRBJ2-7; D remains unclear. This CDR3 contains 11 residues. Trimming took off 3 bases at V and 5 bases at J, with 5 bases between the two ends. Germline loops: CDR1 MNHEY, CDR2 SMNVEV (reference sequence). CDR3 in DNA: TGTGCCAGCAGTTTTTCGGACGAGCAGTACTTC. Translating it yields CASSFSDEQYF.

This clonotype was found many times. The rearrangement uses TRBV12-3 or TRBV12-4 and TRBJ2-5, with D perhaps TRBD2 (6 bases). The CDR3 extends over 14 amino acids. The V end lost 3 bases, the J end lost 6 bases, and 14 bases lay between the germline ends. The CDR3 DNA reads TGTGCCAGCAGTTTGCGGGACTCCCTCCAGACCCAGTACTTC. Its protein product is CASSLRDSLQTQYF.

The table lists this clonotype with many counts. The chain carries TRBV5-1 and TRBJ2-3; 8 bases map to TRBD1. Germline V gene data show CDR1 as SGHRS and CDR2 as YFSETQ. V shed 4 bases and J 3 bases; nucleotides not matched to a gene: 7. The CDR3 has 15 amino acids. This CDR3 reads CASSRGQATTDTQYF. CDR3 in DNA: TGCGCCAGCAGCCGGGGACAGGCTACGACAGATACGCAGTATTTT.

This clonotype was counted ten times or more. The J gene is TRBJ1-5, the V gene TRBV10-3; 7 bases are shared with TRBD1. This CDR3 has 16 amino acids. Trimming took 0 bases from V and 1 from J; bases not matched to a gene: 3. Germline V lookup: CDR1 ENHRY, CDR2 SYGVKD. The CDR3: CAISESNRGSNQPQHF. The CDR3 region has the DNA TGTGCCATCAGTGAGTCAAACAGGGGAAGCAATCAGCCCCAGCATTTT.

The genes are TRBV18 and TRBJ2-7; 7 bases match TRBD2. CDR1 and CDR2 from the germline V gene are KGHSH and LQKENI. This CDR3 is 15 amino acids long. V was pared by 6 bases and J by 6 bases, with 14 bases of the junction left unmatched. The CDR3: CASSPNIGLGLEQYF. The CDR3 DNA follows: TGTGCCAGCTCGCCCAATATAGGACTAGGGCTCGAGCAGTACTTC.

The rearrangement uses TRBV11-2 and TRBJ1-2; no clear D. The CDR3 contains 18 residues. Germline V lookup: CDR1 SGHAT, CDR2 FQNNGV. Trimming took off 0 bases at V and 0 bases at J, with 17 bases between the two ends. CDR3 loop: CASSLDSAGRPTNYGYTF. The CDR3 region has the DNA TGTGCCAGCAGCTTAGATTCGGCGGGCAGGCCCACTAACTATGGCTACACCTTC.

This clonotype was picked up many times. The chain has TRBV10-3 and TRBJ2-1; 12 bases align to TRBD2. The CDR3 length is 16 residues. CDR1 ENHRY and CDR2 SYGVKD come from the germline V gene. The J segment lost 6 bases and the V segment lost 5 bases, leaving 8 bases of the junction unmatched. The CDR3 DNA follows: TGTGCCATCAGTCCCACGACTAGCGGGAGTGGCAATGAGCAGTTCTTC. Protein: CAISPTTSGSGNEQFF.

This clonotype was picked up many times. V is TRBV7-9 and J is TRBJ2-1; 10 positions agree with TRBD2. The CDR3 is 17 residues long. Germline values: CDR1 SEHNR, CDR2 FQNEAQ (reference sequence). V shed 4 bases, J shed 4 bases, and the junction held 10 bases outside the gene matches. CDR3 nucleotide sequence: TGTGCCAGCAGCTCGATTGAGGGACTAGCGCTATACAATGAGCAGTTCTTC. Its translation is CASSSIEGLALYNEQFF.